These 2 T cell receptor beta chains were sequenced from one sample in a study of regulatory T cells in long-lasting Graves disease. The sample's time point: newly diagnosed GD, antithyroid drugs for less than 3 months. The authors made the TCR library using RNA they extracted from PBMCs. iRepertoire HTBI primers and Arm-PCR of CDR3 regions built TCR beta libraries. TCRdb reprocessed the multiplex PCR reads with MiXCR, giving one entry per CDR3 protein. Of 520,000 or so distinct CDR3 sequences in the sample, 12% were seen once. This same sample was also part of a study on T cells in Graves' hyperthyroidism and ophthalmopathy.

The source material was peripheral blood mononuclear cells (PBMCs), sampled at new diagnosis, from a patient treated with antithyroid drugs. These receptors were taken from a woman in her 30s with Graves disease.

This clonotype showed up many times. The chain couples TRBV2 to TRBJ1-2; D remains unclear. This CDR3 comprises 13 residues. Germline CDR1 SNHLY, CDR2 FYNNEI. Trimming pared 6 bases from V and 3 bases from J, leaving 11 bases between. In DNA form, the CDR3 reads TGTGCCAGCAGGCCAGACGGGTACTATGGCTACACCTTC. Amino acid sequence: CASRPDGYYGYTF.

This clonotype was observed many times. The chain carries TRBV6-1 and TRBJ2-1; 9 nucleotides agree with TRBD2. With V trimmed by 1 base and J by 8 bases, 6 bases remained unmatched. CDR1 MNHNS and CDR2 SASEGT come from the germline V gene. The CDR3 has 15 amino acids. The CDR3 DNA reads TGTGCCAGCAGTGAAGATAGCGGGAGTTTCTATGAGCAGTTCTTC. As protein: CASSEDSGSFYEQFF.